This record covers a single TCR beta chain. Antigen: not known. The data stem from a study of identical twins. Study-level findings and limits: Insertions ran lower in abundant cord blood beta clonotypes, though not in memory repertoires.

MiXCR was run by TCRdb on the 5' RACE reads, yielding one entry per CDR3 protein. Found here are some 440,000 distinct CDR3 sequences, 20% to 25% of them singletons; the top ten hold over 2.5%. Separately, the same data were catalogued under a study of T cells expressing NK-cell markers. Per that study: It was from sorted CD3+CD56+NKG2C+, CD3+CD56+NKG2C- and CD3+CD56-NKG2C+ T cells that TCR beta repertoires came. T cells sorted in several experiments were restricted to alpha-beta TCR T cells by an anti-gamma-delta TCR antibody. Also leading the CD3+CD56-NKG2C+ fraction in a few donors were these clonotypes.

Sequenced material: CD4+ T cells sorted from blood. This sequence originates from a woman between 18 and 29 years old in good health.

The CDR3 region is CASSRPGTGDNNEQFF. DNA for the CDR3: TGTGCCAGCAGCCGGCCCGGGACAGGGGATAACAATGAGCAGTTCTTC. This chain connects TRBV5-6 to TRBJ2-1; 10 bases align to TRBD1. CDR3 length: 16 residues. The germline gives CDR1 SGHDT, CDR2 YYEEEE. J was trimmed by 5 bases and V by 4 bases; bases with no gene match: 9.